This T cell receptor beta chain was profiled in a study of T cell repertoires in cytomegalovirus infection. Study-wide context: Based on public TCR beta signatures, there were indications of CMV infection and of a matching HLA type. Study conclusions and caveats: Across the ex vivo response, the dominant clonotypes were HLA-C-restricted CMV-specific TCR beta clonotypes. Identification of carriers of CMV plus the relevant HLA was achieved through cumulative public TCR beta family frequency.

The CDR3 is 15 residues long. The germline gives CDR1 ENHRY, CDR2 SYGVKD. With 7 bases clipped from V and 4 bases from J, the junction kept 2 bases outside the gene matches. This clonotype was observed many times. Its target is unknown. Each CDR3 protein gets one entry after TCRdb re-called the reads with MiXCR. The sample lists 230,000 or so distinct CDR3 sequences; about 15% were seen once. The clonotype originates from a human donor in good health (CMV status not recorded). Some clones in this sample may be carry-over from other donors' samples. Sequencing was carried out using CD8+ T cells from PBMCs. The rearrangement joins TRBV10-3 to TRBJ2-1, with TRBD2 identical over 15 bases. The DNA for the CDR3 is TGTGCCATCACCGGGACTAGCGGGGGGTACAATGAGCAGTTCTTC. It translates to CAITGTSGGYNEQFF.